This T cell receptor (beta chain) was identified in a study of blood T cell repertoires in COVID-19. For the study at large: Samples taken during acute and convalescent COVID-19 were collected in the United States, Italy and Spain. Sample material is recorded as cDNA or gDNA derived from T cells, B-cell-depleted T cells, or PBMCs.

The V and J ends lost 7 bases and 4 bases, in that order; junction bases with no gene match: 18. This CDR3 has 18 amino acids. Per the germline V gene, CDR1 is SGHTA and CDR2 is FQGNSA. Per the original data handling: Cell counts per sample came from amplifying reference gene primers. The table came from immunoSEQ multiplex PCR; TCRdb's copy has only in-frame clones and leaves some out. The D gene and trimming were derived from the DNA, and the V and J assignments and clone size from that table. This sample has about 74,000 clones, with 85% to 90% found just once. The chain recombines TRBV7-2 with TRBJ2-1; 8 nucleotides align to TRBD2. Sequenced material: peripheral blood. This receptor was obtained from a woman older than 75 with active or convalescent COVID-19. CDR3 region: CASTTNPGGLAGYNEQFF. CDR3 coding DNA: TGTGCCAGCACTACTAACCCCGGGGGGCTAGCGGGTTACAATGAGCAGTTCTTC.